Listed below are T cell receptor beta chains from one sample, sequenced in a study of CD8 T cells in ankylosing spondylitis. TCRdb re-derived calls from the 5' RACE reads in MiXCR, one entry per CDR3 protein. The sample yields about 170,000 distinct CDR3 sequences, around 18% seen once. The sequenced sample was blood, either unsorted or a sorted T cell fraction (not recorded which). The receptors were gathered from a male donor with ankylosing spondylitis or in good health (not recorded which). Both conserved end residues are part of each CDR3. A D gene is named only where the DNA matches it firmly. Not all rows give a size; the values are once, few, many and, for expanded clones, a class.

V	D	J	size	CDR3	DNA
TRBV5-1	-	TRBJ2-2	many	CASSNAINTGELFF	TGCGCCAGCAGTAACGCAATAAACACCGGGGAGCTGTTTTTT
TRBV5-1	-	TRBJ2-2	-	CASSLVDTGELFF	TGCGCCAGCAGCTTGGTGGATACCGGGGAGCTGTTTTTT
TRBV21-1	-	TRBJ1-1	-	CASSKEGQGPKEGYTEAFF	TGTGCCAGCAGCAAAGAAGGACAGGGTCCTAAGGAAGGGTACACTGAAGCTTTCTTT
TRBV5-1	TRBD2	TRBJ2-1	once	CASSGPGLAPVNEQFF	TGCGCCAGCAGCGGGCCGGGACTAGCACCAGTCAATGAGCAGTTCTTC
TRBV20-1	TRBD2	TRBJ2-7	many	CSAVAGRGLAVNEQYF	TGCAGTGCTGTGGCGGGCAGGGGACTAGCGGTCAACGAGCAGTACTTC
TRBV5-6	TRBD1	TRBJ1-4	many	CASSTDRGNNEKLFF	TGTGCCAGCAGCACCGACAGGGGTAATAATGAAAAACTGTTTTTT
TRBV7-8	-	TRBJ2-3	many	CASSLLGGSTDTQYF	TGTGCCAGCAGCTTATTGGGCGGGAGCACAGATACGCAGTATTTT
TRBV29-1	-	TRBJ2-1	many	CSVGDFFREQFF	TGCAGCGTTGGAGACTTTTTCCGTGAGCAGTTCTTC
TRBV4-1	-	TRBJ1-1	many	CASSQPRPPLNTEAFF	TGCGCCAGCAGCCAACCTCGTCCCCCCCTGAACACTGAAGCTTTCTTT
TRBV10-3	-	TRBJ1-2	-	CAISPSEVGYTF	TGTGCCATCAGTCCCAGTGAGGTTGGCTACACCTTC
TRBV11-2	TRBD2	TRBJ2-1	few	CASSSLSGRAINEQFF	TGTGCCAGCAGCTCTCTTAGCGGGAGGGCCATTAATGAGCAGTTCTTC
TRBV5-1	-	TRBJ2-7	many	CASSLGTEISYEQYF	TGCGCCAGCAGCTTGGGGACAGAGATCTCCTACGAGCAGTACTTC
TRBV27	-	TRBJ2-1	once	CASSSPGVAENEQFF	TGTGCCAGCAGTTCTCCGGGTGTGGCGGAAAATGAGCAGTTCTTC
TRBV6-1	TRBD2	TRBJ2-1	many	CASIRTSGYNEQFF	TGTGCCAGCATCCGGACTAGCGGTTACAATGAGCAGTTCTTC
TRBV10-3	-	TRBJ1-4	-	CAISAEEKLFF	TGTGCCATCAGTGCGGAGGAAAAACTGTTTTTT
TRBV5-1	TRBD1	TRBJ1-5	many	CASSSGQGDQPQHF	TGCGCCAGCAGCTCGGGACAGGGAGATCAGCCCCAGCATTTT
TRBV20-1	TRBD2	TRBJ2-5	-	CSARLIAGVLETQYF	TGCAGTGCTAGACTGATAGCGGGAGTTTTGGAGACCCAGTACTTC
TRBV10-3	-	TRBJ2-3	many	CAISEEGGTDTQYF	TGTGCCATCAGTGAAGAGGGAGGCACAGATACGCAGTATTTT
TRBV5-1	TRBD2	TRBJ2-1	many	CASNPTSGRNEQFF	TGCGCCAGCAACCCGACTAGCGGCAGAAATGAGCAGTTCTTC